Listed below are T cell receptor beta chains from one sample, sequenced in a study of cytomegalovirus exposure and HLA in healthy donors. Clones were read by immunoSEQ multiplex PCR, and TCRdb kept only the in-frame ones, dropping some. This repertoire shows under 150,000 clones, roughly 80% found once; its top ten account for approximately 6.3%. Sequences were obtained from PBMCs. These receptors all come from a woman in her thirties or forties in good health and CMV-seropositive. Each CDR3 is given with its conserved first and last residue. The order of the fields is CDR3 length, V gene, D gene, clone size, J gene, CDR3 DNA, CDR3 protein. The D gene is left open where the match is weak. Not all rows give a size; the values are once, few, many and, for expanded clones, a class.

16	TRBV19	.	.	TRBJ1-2	TGTGCCAGTGCCTTCCCGGGACTAACGAGCCTGGGTGGCTACACCTTC	CASAFPGLTSLGGYTF
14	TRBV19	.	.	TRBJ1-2	TGTGCCAGTAGTATAGAACAGAACAGGGTTGGCTACACCTTC	CASSIEQNRVGYTF
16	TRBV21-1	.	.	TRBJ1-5	TGTGCCAGCAGCAAAACGCCGGGACAGGGGCATCAGCCCCAGCATTTT	CASSKTPGQGHQPQHF
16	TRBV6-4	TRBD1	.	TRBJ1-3	TGTGCCAGCAGTTCGATAGACAGGGGATCTGGAAACACCATATATTTT	CASSSIDRGSGNTIYF
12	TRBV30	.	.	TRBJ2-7	TGTGCCTGGAGCACAGGGATGTCCGAGCAGTACTTC	CAWSTGMSEQYF
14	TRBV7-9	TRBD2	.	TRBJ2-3	TGTGCCAGCGAGGCGGGGGACTTCACAGATACGCAGTATTTT	CASEAGDFTDTQYF
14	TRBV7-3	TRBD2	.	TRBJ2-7	TGTGCCAGCAGCTTAGGCGGGGGGGCCTACGAGCAGTACTTC	CASSLGGGAYEQYF
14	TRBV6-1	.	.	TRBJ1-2	TGTGCCAGCACCAGGGGTCTTACCGGCTATGGCTACACCTTC	CASTRGLTGYGYTF
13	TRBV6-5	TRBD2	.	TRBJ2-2	TGTGCCAGCAGATTACTAGCGGCCGGGGAGCTGTTTTTT	CASRLLAAGELFF
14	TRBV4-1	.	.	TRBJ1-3	TGCGCCAGCAGTCGTCAGTTGTCCGGAAACACCATATATTTT	CASSRQLSGNTIYF
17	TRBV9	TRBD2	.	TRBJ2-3	TGTGCCAGCAGCCCAAGGACTAGCGGGGGGGCGTGGGATACGCAGTATTTT	CASSPRTSGGAWDTQYF
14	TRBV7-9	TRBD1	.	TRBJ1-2	TGTGCCAGCAGCCCAGGGACAGGGGCCTATGGCTACACCTTC	CASSPGTGAYGYTF
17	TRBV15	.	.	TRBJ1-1	TGTGCCACCAGCAGAGATAGAGGCGGGGCCCTGAACACTGAAGCTTTCTTT	CATSRDRGGALNTEAFF
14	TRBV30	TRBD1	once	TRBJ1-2	TGTGCCTGGAGTGTTGGGACAGAGAACTATGGCTACACCTTC	CAWSVGTENYGYTF
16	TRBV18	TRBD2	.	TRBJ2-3	TGTGCCAGCTCACCCGCCGTGGGGGGGGGCACAGATACGCAGTATTTT	CASSPAVGGGTDTQYF
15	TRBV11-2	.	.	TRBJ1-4	TGTGCCAGCAGCCCCCGGACAGCAACTAATGAAAAACTGTTTTTT	CASSPRTATNEKLFF
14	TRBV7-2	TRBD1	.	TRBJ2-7	TGTGCCAGCAGCTTAGCGAACAGGGGGTACGAGCAGTACTTC	CASSLANRGYEQYF
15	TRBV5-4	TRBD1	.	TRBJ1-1	TGTGCCAGCAGCAGGGGACAGGGAATGAACACTGAAGCTTTCTTT	CASSRGQGMNTEAFF
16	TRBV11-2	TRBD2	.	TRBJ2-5	TGTGCCAGCAGCTTAGTTTCCGGACTAGCCACAGAGACCCAGTACTTC	CASSLVSGLATETQYF
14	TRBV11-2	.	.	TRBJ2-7	TGTGCCAGCAGCTTAGGCGGCCGTTCCTACGAGCAGTACTTC	CASSLGGRSYEQYF
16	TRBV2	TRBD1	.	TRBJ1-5	TGTGCCAGCAGTTTACAGGGGATTTGGTGGGATCAGCCCCAGCATTTT	CASSLQGIWWDQPQHF
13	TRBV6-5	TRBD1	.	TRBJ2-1	TGTGCCACCCACAGGGGGATCGGCAATGAGCAGTTCTTC	CATHRGIGNEQFF
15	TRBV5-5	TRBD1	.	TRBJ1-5	TGTGCCAGCAGCAGAGGACAGGGTAGCAATCAGCCCCAGCATTTT	CASSRGQGSNQPQHF
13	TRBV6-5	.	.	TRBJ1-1	TGTGCCAGCAGGAGCCTACTGGACACTGAAGCTTTCTTT	CASRSLLDTEAFF
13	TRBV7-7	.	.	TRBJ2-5	TGTGCCAGCAGCTTAGGGGCCCAAGAGACCCAGTACTTC	CASSLGAQETQYF
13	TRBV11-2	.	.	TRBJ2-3	TGTGCCAGCAGCTTAGATCCGGGGTATACGCAGTATTTT	CASSLDPGYTQYF
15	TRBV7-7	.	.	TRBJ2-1	TGTGCCAGCAGCCGAAACAGTGGCCCTTACAATGAGCAGTTCTTC	CASSRNSGPYNEQFF
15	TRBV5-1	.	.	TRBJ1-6	TGCGCCAGCAGCTTAGAAGGGGTGGGTAATTCACCCCTCCACTTT	CASSLEGVGNSPLHF
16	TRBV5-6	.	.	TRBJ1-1	TGTGCCAGCAGCTATATCTGGACAGACATGAACACTGAAGCTTTCTTT	CASSYIWTDMNTEAFF
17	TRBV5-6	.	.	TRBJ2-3	TGTGCCAGCAGCTTGGTCCTGGCTGGGGGCAGCACAGATACGCAGTATTTT	CASSLVLAGGSTDTQYF
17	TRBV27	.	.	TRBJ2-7	TGTGCCAGCAGTTTATCATCCGACTACGCCCTTGGACACGAGCAGTACTTC	CASSLSSDYALGHEQYF
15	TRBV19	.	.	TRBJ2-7	TGTGCCAGTAGTATAGCGGGGGGCGGTTCTTACGAGCAGTACTTC	CASSIAGGGSYEQYF
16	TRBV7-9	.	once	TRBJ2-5	TGTGCCAGCAGCCCCGGGTACGATCCCGGCCCGGTTCCCCAGTACTTC	CASSPGYDPGPVPQYF
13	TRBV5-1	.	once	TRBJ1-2	TGCGCCAGCAGCTTGAAGGGAGACTATGGCTACACCTTC	CASSLKGDYGYTF
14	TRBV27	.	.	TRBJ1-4	TGTGCCAGCAGTCCCAACACGGGTGTGCGGAAACTGTTTTTT	CASSPNTGVRKLFF
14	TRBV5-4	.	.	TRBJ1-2	TGTGCCAGCAGCTTCGAACAGGAGCCCTATGGCTACACCTTC	CASSFEQEPYGYTF
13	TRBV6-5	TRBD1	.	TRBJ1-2	TGTGCCAGCAGCCAGACAGGGGGCTATGGCTACACCTTC	CASSQTGGYGYTF
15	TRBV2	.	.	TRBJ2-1	TGTGCCAGCAGCGCCGACAGGAGCTCCTACAATGAGCAGTTCTTC	CASSADRSSYNEQFF
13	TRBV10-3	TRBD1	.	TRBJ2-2	TGTGCCTGCTACACAGGGGCCACCGGGGAGCTGTTTTTT	CACYTGATGELFF
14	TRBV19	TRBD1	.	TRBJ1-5	TGTGCCAGTAGGCAGACAGGGGAGTTTCAGCCCCAGCATTTT	CASRQTGEFQPQHF
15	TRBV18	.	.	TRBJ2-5	TGTGCCAGCTCACCACCACAGGCTGCGTTAGAGACCCAGTACTTC	CASSPPQAALETQYF
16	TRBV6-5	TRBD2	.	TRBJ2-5	TGTGCCAGCAGTTACTGGTCTAGCGGGGTTCAAGAGACCCAGTACTTC	CASSYWSSGVQETQYF
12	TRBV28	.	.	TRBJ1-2	TGTGCCAGCACCACAGGGTCCTGCGGCTACACCTTC	CASTTGSCGYTF
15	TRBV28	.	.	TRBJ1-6	TGTGCCAGCAGTCCCCAACAGGGTTTGGTCTCACCCCTCCACTTT	CASSPQQGLVSPLHF
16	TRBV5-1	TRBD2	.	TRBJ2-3	TGCGCCAGCAGCTTGGCGGTTAGCGGGGGAACAGATACGCAGTATTTT	CASSLAVSGGTDTQYF
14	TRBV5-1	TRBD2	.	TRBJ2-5	TGCGCCAGCAGCCCCTTAGCGGGGGGGGAGACCCAGTACTTC	CASSPLAGGETQYF
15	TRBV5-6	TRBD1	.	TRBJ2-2	TGTGCCAGCAGCTTGGGGGACAGGAACACCGGGGAGCTGTTTTTT	CASSLGDRNTGELFF
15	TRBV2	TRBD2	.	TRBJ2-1	TGTGCCAGCAGTGAGGATAGCGGGGGGCATAATGAGCAGTTCTTC	CASSEDSGGHNEQFF
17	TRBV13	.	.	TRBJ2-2	TGTGCCAGCAGCATACTACCCCCGCCACTGAACACCGGGGAGCTGTTTTTT	CASSILPPPLNTGELFF
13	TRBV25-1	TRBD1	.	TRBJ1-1	TGTGCCAGCAGTTCGACAGGGTCCACTGAAGCTTTCTTT	CASSSTGSTEAFF
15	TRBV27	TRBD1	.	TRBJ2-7	TGTGCCAGCAGTTTAAAGACAGGGAGCTCCTACGAGCAGTACTTC	CASSLKTGSSYEQYF
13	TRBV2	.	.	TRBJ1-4	TGTGCCAGCAGTGGGGGCCCTAATGAAAAACTGTTTTTT	CASSGGPNEKLFF
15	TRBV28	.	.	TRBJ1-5	TGTGCCAGCAGTTTACTTGTTCAGGGCAATCAGCCCCAGCATTTT	CASSLLVQGNQPQHF
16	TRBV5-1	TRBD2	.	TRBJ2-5	TGCGCCAGCAGCCCAGGACTAGCGGGGGCCCAAGAGACCCAGTACTTC	CASSPGLAGAQETQYF
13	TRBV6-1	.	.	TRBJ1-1	TGTGCCAGCAGTTATATGACCGGCGGTGAAGCTTTCTTT	CASSYMTGGEAFF
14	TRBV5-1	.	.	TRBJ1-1	TGCGCCAGCAGCTTGGTCGCGGGGGGCACTGAAGCTTTCTTT	CASSLVAGGTEAFF
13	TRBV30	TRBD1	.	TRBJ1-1	TGTGCCTGGACCGGACAGGCGAACACTGAAGCTTTCTTT	CAWTGQANTEAFF